Each of the 24 T cell receptor beta chains below was sequenced from the same sample in a study of blood T cell repertoires in COVID-19. TCRdb's table, derived via immunoSEQ multiplex PCR, lists solely in-frame clones and lacks some. The top ten clones hold roughly 4% of a sample with roughly 30,000 clones, more than 70% of them seen once. The sample was peripheral blood. All receptors come from a human donor in a cohort sampled during active COVID-19.

Only a few counts were recorded for this clone. This rearrangement joins TRBV10-3 to TRBJ2-5; 7 nucleotides match TRBD2. The CDR3 loop spans 14 amino acids. The germline CDR1 and CDR2 sequences are ENHRY and SYGVKD. In nucleotides, the CDR3 is TGTGCAGCAGGCGGGGGACTCGATCAGGAGACCCAGTACTTC. Protein: CAAGGGLDQETQYF.

This chain uses TRBV19 with TRBJ1-3; TRBD1 aligns across 7 bases. Losses at the gene ends were 5 bases for V and 6 bases for J; bases not matched to a gene: 4. The CDR3 length is 13 residues. Germline CDR1 and CDR2: LNHDA and SQIVND (reference sequence). CDR3 in DNA: TGTGCCAGTAGTGCCGGGACAGAAAACACCATATATTTT. Translation: CASSAGTENTIYF.

This chain joins TRBV7-9 and TRBJ1-6, with 7 bases aligning to TRBD1. Germline V CDR1 and CDR2: SEHNR, FQNEAQ (reference sequence). CDR3 size: 14 residues. Germline trimming cut 4 bases from V and 5 bases from J; bases unmatched to any gene: 2. DNA for the CDR3: TGTGCCAGCAGCTCGGGACAGAATAATTCACCCCTCCACTTT. This translates into CASSSGQNNSPLHF.

This sequence joins TRBV7-3 and TRBJ2-1, with D tentatively TRBD1 (5 bases). V lost 5 bases and J 5 bases, leaving 13 bases between the germline ends. This CDR3 comprises 14 residues. Germline V gene data show CDR1 as SGHTA and CDR2 as FQGTGA. The CDR3 DNA is TGTGCCAGCAGCCCCCAACCAGGGAACAATGAGCAGTTCTTC. Translation: CASSPQPGNNEQFF. Supplemented by reference TRBV7-3 and TRBJ2-1, the full variable domain reads GAGVSQTPSNKVTEKGKYVELRCDPISGHTALYWYRQSLGQGPEFLIYFQGTGAADDSGLPNDRFFAVRPEGSVSTLKIQRTERGDSAVYLCASSPQPGNNEQFFGPGTRLTVL.

The chain recombines TRBV7-3 with TRBJ2-1; D possibly corresponds to TRBD2 (6 bases). Germline V gene data show CDR1 as SGHTA and CDR2 as FQGTGA. CDR3 length: 16 amino acids. V shed 5 bases and J shed 0 bases, with 14 bases lying between them. The CDR3 reads CASSPQAGISYNEQFF. The CDR3 DNA reads as TGTGCCAGCAGCCCCCAGGCGGGAATCTCCTACAATGAGCAGTTCTTC.

This chain links TRBV10-3 with TRBJ2-5, with TRBD2 matching 8 bases. This CDR3 is 14 amino acids long. With V trimmed by 3 bases and J by 3 bases, 3 bases remained unmatched. Germline assignment: CDR1 ENHRY and CDR2 SYGVKD. The CDR3 spells CAISDGRGEETQYF. CDR3 DNA sequence: TGTGCCATCAGTGACGGGCGGGGGGAAGAGACCCAGTACTTC.

In this sample, this clone turned up once. The chain uses TRBV5-1 and TRBJ2-1, with 8 bases aligning to TRBD1. The CDR3 is made up of 18 amino acids. V dropped 4 bases and J dropped 10; count of bases not matched to a gene: 22. In germline, CDR1 is SGHRS, CDR2 YFSETQ. The CDR3 DNA reads as TGCGCCAGCAGCACATACACCTTACAGGGGGGCCCAGCCGCGGAGCAGTTCTTC. As protein: CASSTYTLQGGPAAEQFF.

The rearrangement uses TRBV3-1 (or the pseudogene TRBV3-2) and TRBJ2-1; 10 nucleotides line up with TRBD1. The CDR3 has 15 residues. V dropped 4 bases and J dropped 9; count of bases not matched to a gene: 9. The germline CDR1 and CDR2 sequences are LGHDT and YNNKEL (reference sequence). For the CDR3, the DNA is TGTGCCAGCAGCCTCGGACAGGGGGGGGCCTTTGAGCAGTTCTTC. This gives the protein CASSLGQGGAFEQFF.

The chain is built from TRBV6-6 and TRBJ1-2; 9 nucleotides agree with TRBD1. Germline trimming cut 5 bases from V and 1 base from J; bases unmatched to any gene: 2. Germline assignment: CDR1 MNHNY and CDR2 SVGAGI (reference sequence). The CDR3 extends over 14 amino acids. CDR3 sequence (DNA): TGTGCCAGCAGTCAGACAGGGGGTAACTATGGCTACACCTTC. It codes for CASSQTGGNYGYTF.

The chain carries TRBV5-1 and TRBJ1-2; 7 bases line up with TRBD1. Germline V gene data show CDR1 as SGHRS and CDR2 as YFSETQ. The ends lost 4 bases at V and 5 bases at J; junction bases unmatched: 17. This CDR3 is built from 17 residues. The CDR3 sequence: CASSLAPFRGSLYGYTF. DNA of the CDR3: TGCGCCAGCAGCCTTGCCCCATTCAGGGGGTCCCTTTATGGCTACACCTTC.

The J gene is TRBJ2-1, the V gene TRBV28, with D possibly being TRBD2 (7 bases). The germline CDR1 and CDR2 sequences are MDHEN and SYDVKM. This CDR3 contains 15 residues. V lost 5 bases and J 1 base, leaving 12 bases between the germline ends. The DNA of the CDR3 is TGTGCCAGCAGTGGGGGGGGGCTTTCCTACAATGAGCAGTTCTTC. It specifies CASSGGGLSYNEQFF.

The table lists this clone with a count of one. This chain joins TRBV2 and TRBJ1-5, with D perhaps matching TRBD1 (6 bases). Trimming pared 6 bases from V and 1 base from J, leaving 13 bases between. The CDR3 totals 15 residues. Per the germline V gene, CDR1 is SNHLY and CDR2 is FYNNEI. The DNA for the CDR3 is TGTGCCAGCAGGAGGGAGGGGGGGAGCAATCAGCCCCAGCATTTT. This gives the protein CASRREGGSNQPQHF.

This clone showed up just once. The chain employs TRBV6-5 and TRBJ1-1, with D unclear. V lost 5 bases and J lost 1, with 11 bases in between. CDR1 MNHEY and CDR2 SVGAGI come from the germline V gene. There are 14 residues in the CDR3. CDR3 sequence (DNA): TGTGCCAGCAGTCACCGAGGAGGGAACACTGAAGCTTTCTTT. Its translation: CASSHRGGNTEAFF.

The chain links TRBV19 to TRBJ1-2; 12 bases align to TRBD1. The CDR3 length is 13 residues. J was trimmed by 8 bases and V by 5 bases; bases with no gene match: 3. In germline, CDR1 is LNHDA, CDR2 SQIVND (reference sequence). CDR3 loop: CASSRGTGGGYTF. The CDR3 DNA sequence: TGTGCCAGTAGTCGCGGGACAGGGGGCGGCTACACCTTC.

This clone was counted between two and nine times. J is TRBJ2-7 and V is TRBV27; TRBD2 aligns across 9 bases. J was trimmed by 3 bases and V by 3 bases; bases with no gene match: 6. The CDR3 runs to 15 residues. Germline V gene data show CDR1 as MNHEY and CDR2 as SMNVEV (reference sequence). CDR3 residues: CASSFTLAGLYEQYF. Here the CDR3 DNA reads TGTGCCAGCAGTTTCACGCTAGCGGGGCTCTACGAGCAGTACTTC.

The gene calls are TRBV5-1 and TRBJ2-3; 9 bases fit TRBD1. This CDR3 contains 15 residues. Germline-derived CDR1 and CDR2 are SGHRS and YFSETQ. Trimming at V came to 4 bases and at J to 3 bases, leaving 6 bases not matched to a gene. CDR3 amino acids: CASSRTGEATDTQYF. The CDR3 DNA is TGCGCCAGCAGCCGGACAGGGGAGGCGACAGATACGCAGTATTTT.

V and J are TRBV19 and TRBJ1-1; D is unclear. V shed 7 bases and J shed 1 base, with 16 bases lying between them. The CDR3 runs to 15 residues. Germline CDR1 LNHDA, CDR2 SQIVND (reference sequence). CDR3 sequence: CASISRGPANTEAFF. DNA for the CDR3: TGTGCCAGTATCTCGAGAGGGCCTGCGAACACTGAAGCTTTCTTT. Drawing the rest from reference TRBV19 and TRBJ1-1, the complete variable domain is DGGITQSPKYLFRKEGQNVTLSCEQNLNHDAMYWYRQDPGQGLRLIYYSQIVNDFQKGDIAEGYSVSREKKESFPLTVTSAQKNPTAFYLCASISRGPANTEAFFGQGTRLTVV.

This clone was seen a single time. V is TRBV18 and J is TRBJ1-5; D is unresolved. Trimming stripped 3 bases from V and 6 bases from J, with 15 bases between. The germline gives CDR1 KGHSH, CDR2 LQKENI. The CDR3 has 15 residues. CDR3 amino acids: CASSPNRGFGQPQHF. CDR3 DNA sequence: TGTGCCAGCTCACCCAACCGGGGATTTGGTCAGCCCCAGCATTTT. The variable domain in full, completed from reference TRBV18 and TRBJ1-5, reads NAGVMQNPRHLVRRRGQEARLRCSPMKGHSHVYWYRQLPEEGLKFMVYLQKENIIDESGMPKERFSAEFPKEGPSILRIQQVVRGDSAAYFCASSPNRGFGQPQHFGDGTRLSIL.

V gene TRBV11-3 combines with J gene TRBJ2-1, with D unclear. V lost 1 base and J lost 11, with 12 bases in between. CDR3 length: 13 amino acids. From germline, CDR1 is SGHNT and CDR2 YENEEA. The CDR3 DNA sequence: TGTGCCAGCAGCTTAGTATCTGTGGAGAAGCAGTTCTTC. Protein product: CASSLVSVEKQFF.

This chain connects TRBV27 to TRBJ1-6, with 9 bases lining up with TRBD1. The CDR3 loop spans 14 amino acids. V was clipped by 6 bases and J by 10 bases; unmatched bases: 7. In germline, CDR1 is MNHEY, CDR2 SMNVEV (reference sequence). CDR3 in amino acids: CASSSDRGSSPLHF. As DNA, the CDR3 is TGTGCCAGCAGCTCGGACAGGGGAAGCTCACCCCTCCACTTT.

Sample share makes this clone large (0.1 to 1%). The chain combines TRBV12-3 or TRBV12-4 with TRBJ2-2; the D is unclear. The CDR3 length is 13 residues. Trimming pared 5 bases from V and 6 bases from J, leaving 10 bases between. The CDR3 DNA sequence: TGTGCCAGCAGTGCTCAGGTGCCCGGGGAGCTGTTTTTT. Amino acids: CASSAQVPGELFF.

V and J are TRBV4-1 and TRBJ1-4; TRBD1 agrees at 12 bases. CDR1 and CDR2 (germline): MGHRA, YSYEKL. CDR3 length: 15 residues. Germline trimming cut 4 bases from V and 8 bases from J; bases unmatched to any gene: 5. CDR3 sequence reads: CASSLWDRGHEKLFF. CDR3 in DNA: TGCGCCAGCAGCCTCTGGGACAGGGGGCACGAAAAACTGTTTTTT.

The chain joins TRBV19 to TRBJ2-6, with a weak D call TRBD1 (7 bases). CDR1 and CDR2 from the germline V gene are LNHDA and SQIVND (reference sequence). With 3 bases removed from V and 4 bases from J, the gap between germline ends came to 13 bases. The CDR3 has 16 amino acids. CDR3 coding DNA: TGTGCCAGTAGTATGGAGGGGACAGCCGGGGCCAACGTCCTGACTTTC. Protein product: CASSMEGTAGANVLTF.

The gene calls are TRBV5-1 and TRBJ2-3; TRBD2 matches at 13 bases. V lost 7 bases to trimming and J lost 5 bases; unmatched junction nucleotides: 10. Germline values: CDR1 SGHRS, CDR2 YFSETQ. The CDR3 loop spans 16 amino acids. For the CDR3, the DNA is TGCGCCAGCGCGCCACTAGCGGGGGGGCTAGGAGATACGCAGTATTTT. This gives the protein CASAPLAGGLGDTQYF.